The clone carrying this TCR beta chain was picked up one time. Reverse transcription of 0.5 to 1 ug RNA was performed with random hexamers. Amplification of the TCR beta CDR3 was carried out by immunoSEQ multiplex PCR, which spanned a total of 54 Vbeta and 13 Jbeta segments. TCRdb reprocessed the immunoSEQ multiplex PCR reads via MiXCR and lists one record per CDR3 protein. The sample carries approximately 200,000 distinct CDR3 sequences, more than 85% recorded once. Blood CD8+ and CD4+ T cells underwent high-throughput TCR beta sequencing. Purification of the CD8+ and CD4+ T cells relied on negative isolation, and TEMRA cells underwent FACS enrichment. The data were obtained in a study of CD8 T cells in Susac syndrome. This CDR3 comprises 15 residues. From germline, CDR1 is SGHTA and CDR2 FQGNSA. V was cut by 8 bases and J by 5 bases, with 19 bases left in between.

Source material: CD8+ T cells from PBMCs. The rearrangement links TRBV7-2 to TRBJ1-5; no firm D call. The sequence was collected from a human donor with multiple sclerosis. The CDR3 sequence: CASSTWMGVDQPQHF. The CDR3 DNA sequence: TGTGCCAGCTCCACATGGATGGGAGTCGATCAGCCCCAGCATTTT.